Listed here are 17 T cell receptor beta chains from one sample, sequenced in a study of CD8+CD57+ T cells in acquired aplastic anemia. Sequenced patients had shown CD8+CD57+ cell expansion by flow cytometry. The template for TCR beta VDJ and CDR3 sequence profiling was genomic DNA. TCRdb reprocessed the reads via MiXCR and lists one record per CDR3 protein. The sample lists 150,000 or so distinct CDR3 sequences, about 48% occurring once. Sequencing was performed on sorted CD4+, CD8+, or CD8+CD57+ T cells (not recorded which) from PBMCs. These receptors came from a human donor with aplastic anemia.

V and J are TRBV24-1 and TRBJ2-6, with TRBD1 matching over 7 bases. Germline-derived CDR1 and CDR2 are KGHDR and SFDVKD. V lost 4 bases, J lost 3 bases, and 11 bases stayed unmatched. CDR3 length equals 18 residues. This CDR3 reads CATSDPTPDRVGANVLTF. The CDR3 DNA is TGTGCCACCAGTGACCCTACCCCCGACAGGGTTGGGGCCAACGTCCTGACTTTC.

In its sample, this clonotype was seen a few times. The rearrangement links TRBV10-3 to TRBJ2-3; a weak D match, TRBD2 (6 bases). Germline CDR1 is ENHRY and CDR2 is SYGVKD. Trimming left V 2 bases short and J 3 bases short, with 15 bases between. The CDR3 length is 16 residues. This chain's CDR3 is CAISETIAVRTDTQYF. As DNA, the CDR3 is TGTGCCATCAGTGAGACTATAGCGGTAAGGACAGATACGCAGTATTTT.

The rearrangement joins TRBV2 to TRBJ2-7, with 10 bases that match TRBD2. Germline V gene sequence: CDR1 SNHLY, CDR2 FYNNEI. CDR3 length: 15 residues. The ends lost 4 bases at V and 6 bases at J; junction bases unmatched: 9. The CDR3 sequence is CASSVTSGLMGEQYF. Written as DNA, the CDR3 is TGTGCCAGCAGTGTGACTAGCGGGTTAATGGGCGAGCAGTACTTC. Together with reference TRBV2 and TRBJ2-7, the CDR3 gives the full variable domain: EPEVTQTPSHQVTQMGQEVILRCVPISNHLYFYWYRQILGQKVEFLVSFYNNEISEKSEIFDDQFSVERPDGSNFTLKIRSTKLEDSAMYFCASSVTSGLMGEQYFGPGTRLTVT.

The chain has TRBV20-1 and TRBJ2-1; 12 nucleotides line up with TRBD2. The CDR3 spans 14 residues. The V gene's germline CDR1 is DFQATT and CDR2 SNEGSKA (reference sequence). V shed 6 bases, J shed 3 bases, and the junction held 3 bases outside the gene matches. CDR3 sequence (DNA): TGCAGTGCAAGGACTAGCGGGGTCTACAATGAGCAGTTCTTC. Translation: CSARTSGVYNEQFF.

This rearrangement joins TRBV20-1 to TRBJ2-5; the match to TRBD1 covers 9 bases. The CDR3 totals 15 residues. Per germline, CDR1 DFQATT and CDR2 SNEGSKA (reference sequence). J gave up 5 bases and V 3 bases, and 10 bases lay outside the gene matches. CDR3 nucleotides: TGCAGTGCTAGCGCACAGGGGGCTCTGTGGGAGACCCAGTACTTC. This gives the protein CSASAQGALWETQYF.

V gene TRBV7-2 combines with J gene TRBJ2-7; D tentatively reads TRBD1 or TRBD2 (5 bases each). V gave up 5 bases and J gave up 0 bases, with 11 bases separating them. Germline V gives CDR1 SGHTA, CDR2 FQGNSA. CDR3 size: 14 residues. The CDR3 sequence is CASSGTASSYEQYF. As DNA, the CDR3 is TGTGCCAGCAGCGGGACGGCGAGCTCCTACGAGCAGTACTTC.

This clonotype has a handful of counts. The rearrangement links TRBV24-1 to TRBJ2-2, with 7 bases that match TRBD2. Per germline, CDR1 KGHDR and CDR2 SFDVKD. The ends lost 2 bases at V and 1 base at J; junction bases unmatched: 6. The CDR3 has 17 residues. CDR3 DNA: TGTGCCACCAGTGATTCTGGGGAGGGGCTGAACACCGGGGAGCTGTTTTTT. Translation: CATSDSGEGLNTGELFF.

The gene calls are TRBV9 and TRBJ1-3; D is unclear. Deletions cut 0 bases from V and 2 bases from J, with 6 bases between. The CDR3 is made up of 14 amino acids. From germline, CDR1 is SGDLS and CDR2 YYNGEE. CDR3 bases: TGTGCCAGCAGCGTAGGGACTGCTGGAAACACCATATATTTT. It yields the protein CASSVGTAGNTIYF.

This clonotype showed up many times. V is TRBV15 and J is TRBJ1-1; 7 nucleotides line up with TRBD1. CDR1 and CDR2 (germline): LNHNV, YYDKDF (reference sequence). The CDR3 loop spans 15 amino acids. The ends lost 2 bases at V and 4 bases at J; junction bases unmatched: 7. CDR3 in DNA: TGTGCCACCAGCAGATCTTCGACAGGGTTCACTGAAGCTTTCTTT. As protein: CATSRSSTGFTEAFF.

The CDR3 spells CAISESGGEGNTIYF. In DNA form, the CDR3 reads TGTGCCATCAGTGAGTCGGGAGGTGAAGGAAACACCATATATTTT. The rearrangement joins TRBV10-3 to TRBJ1-3; D is undetermined. Between the trimmed V and J ends, which lost 0 bases and 4 bases, there was a span of 10 bases. This CDR3 region has 15 residues. Germline CDR1 is ENHRY and CDR2 is SYGVKD.

This clonotype appeared a single time. The V call is TRBV29-1, the J call TRBJ2-1, with a weak D call TRBD2 (5 bases). CDR3 length: 10 residues. V gave up 8 bases and J gave up 16 bases, with 18 bases separating them. In germline, CDR1 is SQVTM, CDR2 ANQGSEA. The CDR3 DNA sequence: TGCAGCTTACACAAACCGGGGTCATTCTTC. Translated: CSLHKPGSFF.

Many counts were recorded for this clonotype. The chain has TRBV20-1 and TRBJ2-5; 16 nucleotides agree with TRBD2. The germline V gene encodes CDR1 DFQATT and CDR2 SNEGSKA (reference sequence). V shed 0 bases, J shed 5 bases, and the junction held 12 bases outside the gene matches. CDR3 length: 19 amino acids. CDR3 sequence reads: CSARDVAEGLAGGRETQYF. CDR3 bases: TGCAGTGCTAGAGATGTGGCGGAGGGACTAGCGGGGGGGCGGGAGACCCAGTACTTC.

This clonotype appeared many times. CDR3 in amino acids: CASSSGEQFF. CDR3 DNA: TGTGCCAGCAGCTCCGGTGAGCAGTTCTTC. This chain connects TRBV7-2 to TRBJ2-1; D is undetermined. Germline V lookup: CDR1 SGHTA, CDR2 FQGNSA. The V and J ends lost 4 bases and 9 bases respectively, with 4 bases between them. The CDR3 extends over 10 amino acids. Combining the CDR3 with reference TRBV7-2 and TRBJ2-1 gives the whole variable domain GAGVSQSPSNKVTEKGKDVELRCDPISGHTALYWYRQSLGQGLEFLIYFQGNSAPDKSGLPSDRFSAERTGGSVSTLTIQRTQQEDSAVYLCASSSGEQFFGPGTRLTVL.

The table lists this clonotype with a few counts. At one end, the junction sequence differs from germline, possibly due to a read error. This chain uses TRBV2 with TRBJ2-7; 10 bases map to TRBD2. Germline V gives CDR1 SNHLY, CDR2 FYNNEI. The CDR3 sequence is 15 residues long. Written as DNA, the CDR3 is TGTGCCATCAGTGTACCTAGCGGGAGCTCCTACGAGCAGTACTTC. This codes for CAISVPSGSSYEQYF.

The table lists this clonotype with many counts. This sequence joins TRBV28 and TRBJ2-1; D is ambiguous. There are 12 residues in the CDR3. With 3 bases removed from V and 10 bases from J, the gap between germline ends came to 10 bases. The germline CDR1 and CDR2 sequences are MDHEN and SYDVKM. The CDR3 is CASSFSGREQFF. The CDR3 DNA is TGTGCCAGCAGTTTCTCGGGTAGGGAGCAGTTCTTC.

In this sample, this clonotype turned up a few times. The junction departs from germline at one end; a sequencing error may be responsible. The chain recombines TRBV24-1 with TRBJ1-4; the D gene is possibly TRBD1 (5 bases). The CDR3 spans 17 residues. Germline values: CDR1 KGHDR, CDR2 SFDVKD. The CDR3 protein is CATSDLGIRGLNEKLFF. The DNA of the CDR3 is TGTGCCACCAGTGATTTAGGGATCCGGGGCCTTAATGAAAAACTGTTCTTT.

V gene TRBV27 combines with J gene TRBJ2-2, with 12 bases fitting TRBD2. V was pared by 3 bases and J by 4 bases, with 6 bases of the junction left unmatched. This CDR3 has 17 residues. Germline values: CDR1 MNHEY, CDR2 SMNVEV (reference sequence). This chain's CDR3 is CASSLMGTSGPTGELFF. CDR3 bases: TGTGCCAGCAGTTTGATGGGGACTAGCGGGCCCACCGGGGAGCTGTTTTTT.